The 26 T cell receptor beta chains reported below all come from one sample, sequenced in a study of molecular identifiers for immune sequencing clone quantification (dated by TCRdb to the late 2010s). Libraries were built with PCR. The reads were generated on an Illumina HiSeq 4000. TCRdb redid the processing of the public reads, applying fastp at Q25 and MiXCR, and retained in-frame beta chains. Rows are combined by CDR3 protein, so each entry shows the most common genes and DNA. In this sample the table shows about 500,000 distinct CDR3 sequences, about a fifth of which occur a single time. The ten top clones hold approximately 0.8% of the sample. The specimen sequenced was naive CD8+ T cells from blood, with Jurkat cell RNA spiked in. The cell subset or site label for this specimen denotes: FACS-sorted CD8+CD4-CCR7+CD45RA+ naive T cells. All receptors derive from a human donor in good health. Some libraries in this study had Jurkat cell RNA spiked in.

This clonotype was observed a handful of times. J is TRBJ2-2 and V is TRBV9; D unresolved. The V gene's germline CDR1 is SGDLS and CDR2 YYNGEE. V lost 2 bases and J lost 0, with 8 bases in between. The CDR3 is 15 amino acids. The chain's CDR3 is CASSVFSTNTGELFF. CDR3 DNA: TGTGCCAGCAGCGTTTTCAGTACGAACACCGGGGAGCTGTTTTTT.

The chain recombines TRBV5-3 with TRBJ2-7; 10 positions agree with TRBD1. TRBV5-3 is reported as an ORF; its role is uncertain. J gave up 4 bases and V 8 bases, and 12 bases lay outside the gene matches. This CDR3 spans 15 amino acids. CDR3 nucleotides: TGTGCCAGCAGATTCGAAAGGGACAGGGGTTACGAGCAGTACTTC. Translated: CASRFERDRGYEQYF.

J is TRBJ1-2 and V is TRBV12-3 or TRBV12-4, with unresolved D. V was pared by 5 bases and J by 2 bases, with 15 bases between. This CDR3 is built from 15 residues. The CDR3 bases are TGTGCCAGCAGTCCACCCCGGTGGCAAAACTATGGCTACACCTTC. Protein product: CASSPPRWQNYGYTF.

This clonotype was picked up a small number of times. This chain links TRBV20-1 with TRBJ2-7, with 7 bases identical to TRBD2. Trimming removed 2 bases from V and 3 bases from J; junction bases left unmatched: 16. CDR3 length: 17 amino acids. Germline CDR1 is DFQATT and CDR2 is SNEGSKA (reference sequence). The CDR3 nucleotides are TGCAGTGCTAGAACCCAACCCGAACTAGCGATTGGCTACGAGCAGTACTTC. Amino acid sequence: CSARTQPELAIGYEQYF.

With regard to this clonotype: Germline is not matched at one junction end, which may reflect a read error. The chain has TRBV19 and TRBJ2-4; TRBD2 matches at 9 bases. CDR3 size: 18 residues. Germline CDR1 LNHDA, CDR2 SQIVND (reference sequence). DNA of the CDR3: TGTGCCAGTAGTATCACAAAGCGGGAGGCACAGGTCGCCCCCATTCGGTACTTC. This gives the protein CASSITKREAQVAPIRYF.

This clonotype was counted at least ten times. This sequence joins TRBV28 and TRBJ2-3; 8 positions agree with TRBD2. The CDR3 extends over 17 amino acids. The J segment lost 4 bases and the V segment lost 3 bases, leaving 12 bases of the junction unmatched. Germline V CDR1 and CDR2: MDHEN, SYDVKM. CDR3 protein: CASSFRDGGDSADTQYF. DNA of the CDR3: TGTGCCAGCAGTTTTCGGGACGGGGGGGATTCGGCAGATACGCAGTATTTT. Full variable domain (outside the CDR3, taken from reference TRBV28 and TRBJ2-3): DVKVTQSSRYLVKRTGEKVFLECVQDMDHENMFWYRQDPGLGLRLIYFSYDVKMKEKGDIPEGYSVSREKKERFSLILESASTNQTSMYLCASSFRDGGDSADTQYFGPGTRLTVL.

The CDR3 spells CASSSDRPEQYF. As DNA, the CDR3 is TGTGCCAGCAGCTCGGACAGGCCCGAGCAGTACTTC. V usage is TRBV6-2 or TRBV6-3 and J usage is TRBJ2-7, with 7 nucleotides matching TRBD1. Trimming took 6 bases from V and 6 from J; bases not matched to a gene: 5. Germline V CDR1 and CDR2: MNHEY, SVGEGT. The CDR3 is made up of 12 amino acids.

The chain combines TRBV7-9 with TRBJ2-3, with 7 bases aligning to TRBD2. The CDR3 spans 16 residues. V lost 1 base and J lost 2; bases outside the gene matches: 6. In germline, CDR1 is SEHNR, CDR2 FQNEAQ (reference sequence). Here the CDR3 reads CASSLGTSDNTDTQYF. The CDR3 DNA sequence: TGTGCCAGCAGCTTAGGTACTAGCGATAACACAGATACGCAGTATTTT.

This clonotype was detected ten times or more. The V gene is TRBV7-9, the J gene TRBJ2-3; no definite D call. Trimming took off 5 bases at V and 5 bases at J, with 17 bases between the two ends. The CDR3 consists of 15 residues. CDR1 is SEHNR and CDR2 is FQNEAQ in the germline V gene (reference sequence). The CDR3 sequence is CASSETTTTQDTQYF. CDR3 nucleotides: TGTGCCAGCAGCGAGACCACGACCACACAAGATACGCAGTATTTT.

In its sample, this clonotype was seen many times. The J gene is TRBJ2-1, the V gene TRBV4-3; maybe TRBD2 (6 bases). This CDR3 has 13 residues. Germline CDR1 and CDR2: LGHNA and YSLEER. V gave up 3 bases and J gave up 6 bases, with 9 bases separating them. As DNA, the CDR3 is TGCGCCAGCAGCCAGGCGGGAAGCAATGAGCAGTTCTTC. It translates to CASSQAGSNEQFF.

This clonotype came up a few times. The chain is built from TRBV7-9 and TRBJ1-1; the match to TRBD1 covers 9 bases. Germline lookup yields CDR1 SEHNR and CDR2 FQNEAQ (reference sequence). This CDR3 comprises 16 residues. V lost 4 bases and J lost 3; bases outside the gene matches: 9. Here the CDR3 DNA reads TGTGCCAGCAGCTGGGACAGGGTGCTTTTTGACACTGAAGCTTTCTTT. It is translated as CASSWDRVLFDTEAFF. Complete variable domain (other parts from reference TRBV7-9 and TRBJ1-1): DTGVSQNPRHKITKRGQNVTFRCDPISEHNRLYWYRQTLGQGPEFLTYFQNEAQLEKSRLLSDRFSAERPKGSFSTLEIQRTEQGDSAMYLCASSWDRVLFDTEAFFGQGTRLTVV.

This clonotype was picked up one time. A read error may account for a junction end that differs from germline. This rearrangement joins TRBV5-3 to TRBJ1-4; 7 nucleotides align to TRBD1. TRBV5-3 is treated as an ORF (open reading frame) with a function not yet certain. The CDR3 is made up of 15 amino acids. CDR3 in DNA: TGTGCCAGCAGCTTTCACGGGACAGCCGGGGAAAAACTGTTTTTT. Encoded protein: CASSFHGTAGEKLFF.

In the case of this clonotype: A single base separates this from a much larger clone, so it may be a read error. The genes are TRBV3-1 and TRBJ1-1, with 7 positions matching TRBD1. Germline-derived CDR1 and CDR2 are LGHDT and YNNKEL (reference sequence). There are 15 residues in the CDR3. CDR3 amino acids: CASGQEGWQGAEAFF. CDR3 nucleotide sequence: TGTGCCAGCGGCCAAGAAGGATGGCAGGGGGCTGAAGCTTTCTTT. The full variable domain, its missing parts supplied by reference TRBV3-1 and TRBJ1-1, is DTAVSQTPKYLVTQMGNDKSIKCEQNLGHDTMYWYKQDSKKFLKIMFSYNNKELIINETVPNRFSPKSPDKAHLNLHINSLELGDSAVYFCASGQEGWQGAEAFFGQGTRLTVV.

Turning to this clonotype: The conserved closing phenylalanine or tryptophan is absent in this CDR3, likely reflecting a read error. This chain uses TRBV19 with TRBJ2-7; 12 nucleotides match TRBD2. After removal of 5 bases from V and 2 bases from J, the junction contained 4 bases not matched to a gene. In germline, CDR1 is LNHDA, CDR2 SQIVND (reference sequence). The CDR3 contains 15 residues. Here the CDR3 DNA reads TGTGCCAGTAGTGACCGACTAGCGGGAGCCTACGAGCAGTACCTC. Protein product: CASSDRLAGAYEQYL.

This chain links TRBV20-1 with TRBJ2-5; 12 bases fit TRBD1. Germline values: CDR1 DFQATT, CDR2 SNEGSKA (reference sequence). The junction had 18 bases not matched to a gene; V was cut back by 2 bases and J by 2 bases. The CDR3 is 20 residues long. CDR3 amino acids: CSARPRFWDRGLRDQETQYF. DNA for the CDR3: TGCAGTGCTAGACCCCGGTTTTGGGACAGGGGGCTTCGCGATCAAGAGACCCAGTACTTC.

This clonotype appeared many times. The chain carries TRBV6-1 and TRBJ1-5; 8 nucleotides align to TRBD1. Trimming took 6 bases from V and 5 from J; bases not matched to a gene: 12. This CDR3 has 16 residues. The germline gives CDR1 MNHNS, CDR2 SASEGT. CDR3 region: CASSHPTGGWDQPQHF. The CDR3 DNA is TGTGCCAGCAGCCACCCAACAGGGGGATGGGATCAGCCCCAGCATTTT.

This clonotype occurred many times. The chain has TRBV27 and TRBJ1-1; possibly TRBD1 for D (6 bases). Trimming removed 8 bases at V and 1 base at J, with 8 bases between. CDR3 length: 12 amino acids. Per germline, CDR1 MNHEY and CDR2 SMNVEV (reference sequence). CDR3 in amino acids: CASQTGNTEAFF. In DNA form, the CDR3 reads TGTGCCAGCCAGACAGGGAACACTGAAGCTTTCTTT.

This clonotype was seen many times. The chain employs TRBV28 and TRBJ2-3, with 10 bases identical to TRBD1. Germline loops: CDR1 MDHEN, CDR2 SYDVKM. This CDR3 contains 15 residues. The V segment lost 3 bases and the J segment 4 bases; nucleotides outside the gene matches: 4. The CDR3: CASSFTGQGADTQYF. The DNA of the CDR3 is TGTGCCAGCAGTTTTACAGGACAGGGGGCAGATACGCAGTATTTT. Variable domain in full (rest from reference TRBV28 and TRBJ2-3): DVKVTQSSRYLVKRTGEKVFLECVQDMDHENMFWYRQDPGLGLRLIYFSYDVKMKEKGDIPEGYSVSREKKERFSLILESASTNQTSMYLCASSFTGQGADTQYFGPGTRLTVL.

This clonotype was observed a handful of times. The V and J genes are TRBV6-2 or TRBV6-3 and TRBJ2-1; 11 nucleotides align to TRBD2. The CDR3 spans 15 residues. The trim removed 7 bases at V and 3 bases at J, leaving 5 bases unmatched. CDR1 and CDR2 (germline): MNHEY, SVGEGT. CDR3 amino acids: CASKATSGGYNEQFF. Here the CDR3 DNA reads TGTGCCAGCAAAGCTACTAGCGGGGGCTACAATGAGCAGTTCTTC.

Comments on this clonotype: This sequence may be a read error, since a much larger clone differs from it by one base. The chain is built from TRBV29-1 and TRBJ1-5; 7 nucleotides agree with TRBD1. This CDR3 contains 13 residues. V trimming: 7 bases; J trimming: 3 bases; junction bases outside the gene matches: 6. Germline CDR1 SQVTM, CDR2 ANQGSEA. The CDR3 region is CSANTGVNQPQHF. In nucleotides, the CDR3 is TGCAGCGCTAATACAGGGGTCAATCAGCCCCAGCATTTT.

This clonotype was seen more than once but under ten times. The V and J genes are TRBV7-3 and TRBJ2-2, with unresolved D. The V gene's germline CDR1 is SGHTA and CDR2 FQGTGA. CDR3 length: 13 amino acids. V lost 2 bases and J lost 6, with 7 bases in between. The CDR3 bases are TGTGCCAGCAGCTTAGCCCTGGCCGGGGAGCTGTTTTTT. This sequence encodes CASSLALAGELFF.

This clonotype was counted between two and nine times. The chain couples TRBV5-1 to TRBJ2-1; 12 nucleotides agree with TRBD2. CDR3 size: 19 residues. Germline V lookup: CDR1 SGHRS, CDR2 YFSETQ. Unmatched junction bases numbered 16, after V lost 7 bases and J lost 2 bases. This CDR3 is CASSFLLAGGRIAYNEQFF. DNA for the CDR3: TGCGCCAGCTCTTTTCTTCTAGCGGGGGGGCGTATCGCCTACAATGAGCAGTTCTTC.

CDR3 bases: TGTGCCAGCAGTTACCCGGATGAGACCCAGTACTTC. The encoded protein is CASSYPDETQYF. J is TRBJ2-5 and V is TRBV6-2 or TRBV6-3; D is unresolved. The V end was cut by 2 bases, the J end by 5 bases, with 6 bases between. CDR1 MNHEY and CDR2 SVGEGT come from the germline V gene. The CDR3 spans 12 residues.

This chain links TRBV4-2 with TRBJ2-1, with D perhaps TRBD1 (5 bases). There are 14 residues in the CDR3. With 4 bases removed from V and 9 bases from J, the gap between germline ends came to 16 bases. In germline, CDR1 is LGHNA, CDR2 YNFKEQ. CDR3 loop: CASSPRDASGEQFF. In DNA, the CDR3 is TGTGCCAGCAGCCCCAGGGATGCTTCGGGTGAGCAGTTCTTC.

This clonotype was counted ten times or more. V and J are TRBV24-1 and TRBJ2-7, with D unresolved. Trimming removed 6 bases from V and 1 base from J, with 9 bases in between. The CDR3 has 13 amino acids. The V gene's germline CDR1 is KGHDR and CDR2 SFDVKD. CDR3 DNA sequence: TGTGCCACCAGTACCAGGCTGTCCTACGAGCAGTACTTC. It yields the protein CATSTRLSYEQYF.

This clonotype was counted at least ten times. This sequence joins TRBV9 and TRBJ2-3; TRBD2 matches at 7 bases. J gave up 4 bases and V 3 bases, and 5 bases lay outside the gene matches. The length of the CDR3 is 14 residues. Germline V gives CDR1 SGDLS, CDR2 YYNGEE. DNA for the CDR3: TGTGCCAGCAGCGAAGCGGGAACCTCAGATACGCAGTATTTT. It specifies CASSEAGTSDTQYF.